This TCR beta chain appears in the sequencing data of a study of shared clonotypes between healthy human individuals. Overall study findings and caveats: Although depth was large, rarefaction showed that sequencing of the sorted subsets was incomplete.

The run depth of the assay was deep. Splitting of each subset's genomic DNA was done evenly across several immunoSEQ plates. The protocol was immunoSEQ multiplex PCR, while the TCRdb copy is restricted to in-frame clones and leaves out a portion. The repertoire holds roughly 2.5 million clones, more than 90% seen once, with over 0.12% in the top ten. Remarks on this clone: The target antigen is unknown.

The trim removed 0 bases at V and 11 bases at J, leaving 10 bases unmatched. This CDR3 is built from 15 residues. Germline CDR1 is LGHNA and CDR2 is YSLEER. The study drew all its donors from Caucasian adults living in Nashville, Tennessee. Input material: naive CD4+ T cells sorted from blood. Subset specified: CD45RA+ positively selected. The receptor was isolated from a man aged 18 to 29 in good health. This chain connects TRBV4-3 to TRBJ2-1; TRBD2 matches 7 bases. CDR3 protein: CASSQDGTTATKQFF. The CDR3 region has the DNA TGCGCCAGCAGCCAAGATGGGACTACCGCAACGAAGCAGTTCTTC.